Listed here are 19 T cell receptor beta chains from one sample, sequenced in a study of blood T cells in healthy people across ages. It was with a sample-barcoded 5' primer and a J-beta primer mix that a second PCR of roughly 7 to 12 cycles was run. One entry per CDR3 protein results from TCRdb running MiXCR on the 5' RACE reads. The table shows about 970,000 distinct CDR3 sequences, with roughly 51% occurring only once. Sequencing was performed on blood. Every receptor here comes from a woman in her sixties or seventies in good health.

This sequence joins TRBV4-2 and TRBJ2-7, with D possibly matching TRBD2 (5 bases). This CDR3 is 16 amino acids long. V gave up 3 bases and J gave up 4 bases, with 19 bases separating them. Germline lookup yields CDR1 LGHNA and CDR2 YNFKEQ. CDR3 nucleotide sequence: TGTGCCAGCAGCCAGTATTCCGGGCCTGGGAGTTACGAGCAGTACTTC. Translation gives CASSQYSGPGSYEQYF.

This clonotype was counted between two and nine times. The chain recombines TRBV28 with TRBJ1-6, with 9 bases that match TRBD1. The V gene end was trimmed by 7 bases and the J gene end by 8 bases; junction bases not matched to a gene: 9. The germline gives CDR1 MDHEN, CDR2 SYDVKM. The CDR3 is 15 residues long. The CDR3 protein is CASIPAGTGYSPLHF. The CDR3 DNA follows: TGTGCCAGCATCCCAGCCGGGACAGGGTATTCACCCCTCCACTTT.

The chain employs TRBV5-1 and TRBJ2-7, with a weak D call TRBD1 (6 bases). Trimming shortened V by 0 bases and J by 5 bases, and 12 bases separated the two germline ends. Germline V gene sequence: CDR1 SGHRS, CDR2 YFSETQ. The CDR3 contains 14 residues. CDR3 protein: CASSLGPPGDEQYF. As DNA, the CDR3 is TGCGCCAGCAGCTTGGGCCCACCAGGGGACGAGCAGTACTTC.

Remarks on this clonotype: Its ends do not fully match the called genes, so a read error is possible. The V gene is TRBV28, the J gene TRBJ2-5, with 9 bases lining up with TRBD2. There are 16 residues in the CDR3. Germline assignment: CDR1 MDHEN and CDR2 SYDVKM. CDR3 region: CASSFPPSGTQETHYF. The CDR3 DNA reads TGTGCCAGCAGTTTCCCGCCTAGCGGGACCCAAGAGACCCATTACTTC.

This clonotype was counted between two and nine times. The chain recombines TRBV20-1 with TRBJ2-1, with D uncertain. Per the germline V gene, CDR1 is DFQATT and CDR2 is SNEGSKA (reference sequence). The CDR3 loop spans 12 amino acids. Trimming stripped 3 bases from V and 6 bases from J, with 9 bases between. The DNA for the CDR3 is TGCAGTGCTAGGGTTAGGCCCAATGAGCAGTTCTTC. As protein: CSARVRPNEQFF.

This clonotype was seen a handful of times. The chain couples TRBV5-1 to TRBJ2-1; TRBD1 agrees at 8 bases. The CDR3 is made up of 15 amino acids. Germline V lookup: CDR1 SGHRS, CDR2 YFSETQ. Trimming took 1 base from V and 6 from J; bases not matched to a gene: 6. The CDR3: CASSLRDRIANEQFF. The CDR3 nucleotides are TGCGCCAGCAGCTTGCGGGACAGGATCGCCAATGAGCAGTTCTTC. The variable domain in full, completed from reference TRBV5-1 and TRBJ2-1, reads KAGVTQTPRYLIKTRGQQVTLSCSPISGHRSVSWYQQTPGQGLQFLFEYFSETQRNKGNFPGRFSGRQFSNSRSEMNVSTLELGDSALYLCASSLRDRIANEQFFGPGTRLTVL.

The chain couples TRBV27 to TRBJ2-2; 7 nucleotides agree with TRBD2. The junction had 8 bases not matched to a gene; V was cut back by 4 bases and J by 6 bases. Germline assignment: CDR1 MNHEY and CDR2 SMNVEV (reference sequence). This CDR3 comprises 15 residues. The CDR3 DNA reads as TGTGCCAGCAGTTCAGTCGGGAGGAAGGCCGGGGAGCTGTTTTTT. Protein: CASSSVGRKAGELFF.

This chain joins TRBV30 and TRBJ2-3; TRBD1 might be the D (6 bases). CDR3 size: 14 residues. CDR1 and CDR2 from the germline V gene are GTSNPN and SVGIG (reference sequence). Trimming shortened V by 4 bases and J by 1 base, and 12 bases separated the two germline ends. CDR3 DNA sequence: TGTGCCTGGAACAGGGATTTGGGCACAGATACGCAGTATTTT. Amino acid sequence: CAWNRDLGTDTQYF.

The CDR3 here is CSARIRGKTYNEQYF. Written as DNA, the CDR3 is TGCAGTGCACGGATCAGGGGAAAAACCTACAATGAGCAGTACTTC. This chain joins TRBV20-1 and TRBJ2-1, with a possible D match to TRBD1 (6 bases). The assigned J gene may be wrong: the sequence end matches TRBJ2-7 better. The CDR3 sequence is 15 residues long. Germline loops: CDR1 DFQATT, CDR2 SNEGSKA (reference sequence).

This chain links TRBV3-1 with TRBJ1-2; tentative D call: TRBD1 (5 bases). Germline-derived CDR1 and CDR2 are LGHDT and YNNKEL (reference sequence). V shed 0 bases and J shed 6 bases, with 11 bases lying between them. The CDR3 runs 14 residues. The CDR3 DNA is TGTGCCAGCAGCCAAGATAGCAGGGCGGATGGCTACACCTTC. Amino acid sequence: CASSQDSRADGYTF.

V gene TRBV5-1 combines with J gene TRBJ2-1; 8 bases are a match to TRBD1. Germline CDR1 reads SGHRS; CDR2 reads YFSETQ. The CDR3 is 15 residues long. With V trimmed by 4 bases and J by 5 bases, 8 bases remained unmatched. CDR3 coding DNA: TGCGCCAGCAGCACCCGGACAGGGCAGAACAATGAGCAGTTCTTC. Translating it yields CASSTRTGQNNEQFF.

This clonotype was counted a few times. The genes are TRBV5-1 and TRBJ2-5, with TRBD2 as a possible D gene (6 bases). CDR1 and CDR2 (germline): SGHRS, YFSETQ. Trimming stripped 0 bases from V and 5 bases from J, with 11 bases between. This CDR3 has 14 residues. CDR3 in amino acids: CASSLVPGEETQYF. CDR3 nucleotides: TGCGCCAGCAGCTTGGTGCCGGGAGAGGAGACCCAGTACTTC.

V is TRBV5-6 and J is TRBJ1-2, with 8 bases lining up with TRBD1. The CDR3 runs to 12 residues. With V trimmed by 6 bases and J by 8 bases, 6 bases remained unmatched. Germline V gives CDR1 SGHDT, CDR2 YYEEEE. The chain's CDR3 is CASTPAGGGYTF. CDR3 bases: TGTGCCAGCACCCCCGCAGGGGGCGGCTACACCTTC.

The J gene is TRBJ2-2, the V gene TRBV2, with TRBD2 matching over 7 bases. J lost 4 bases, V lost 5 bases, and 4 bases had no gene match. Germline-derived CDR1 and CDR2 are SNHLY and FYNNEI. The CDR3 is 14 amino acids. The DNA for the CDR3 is TGTGCCAGCAGTCCGGGACTAACCACCGGGGAGCTGTTTTTT. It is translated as CASSPGLTTGELFF.

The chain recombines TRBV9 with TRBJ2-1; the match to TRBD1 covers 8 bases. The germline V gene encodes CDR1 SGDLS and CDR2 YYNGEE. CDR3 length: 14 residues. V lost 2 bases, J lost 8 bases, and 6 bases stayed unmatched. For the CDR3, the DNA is TGTGCCAGCAGCGTCTTTCAGGGGGCCGATGAGCAGTTCTTC. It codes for CASSVFQGADEQFF.

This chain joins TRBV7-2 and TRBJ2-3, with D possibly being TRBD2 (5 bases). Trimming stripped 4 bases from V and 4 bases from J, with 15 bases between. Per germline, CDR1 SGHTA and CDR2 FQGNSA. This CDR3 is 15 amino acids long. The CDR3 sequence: CASSYTRSGADTQYF. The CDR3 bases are TGTGCCAGCAGCTACACTAGGTCGGGCGCAGATACGCAGTATTTT.

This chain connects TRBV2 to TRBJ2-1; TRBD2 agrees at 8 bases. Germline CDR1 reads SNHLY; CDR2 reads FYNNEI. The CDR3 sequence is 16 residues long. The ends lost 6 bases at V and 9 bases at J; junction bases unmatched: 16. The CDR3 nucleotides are TGTGCCAGCAGCCCCATTGTGGCGGGAGGTTCGCCTGAGCAGTTCTTC. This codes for CASSPIVAGGSPEQFF.

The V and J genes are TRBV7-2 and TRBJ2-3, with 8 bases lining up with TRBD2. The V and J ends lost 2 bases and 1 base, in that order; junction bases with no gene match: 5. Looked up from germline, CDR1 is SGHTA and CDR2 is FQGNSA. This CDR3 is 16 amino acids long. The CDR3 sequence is CASSLMSGGGTDTQYF. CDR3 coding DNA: TGTGCCAGCAGCTTAATGAGCGGGGGAGGCACAGATACGCAGTATTTT.

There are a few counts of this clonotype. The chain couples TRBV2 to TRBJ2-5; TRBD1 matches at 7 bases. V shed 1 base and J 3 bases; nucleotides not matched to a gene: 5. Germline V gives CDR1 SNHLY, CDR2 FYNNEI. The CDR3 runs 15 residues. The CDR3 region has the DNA TGTGCCAGCAGTGAAGTGTTGGGGACAGAAGAGACCCAGTACTTC. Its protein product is CASSEVLGTEETQYF.